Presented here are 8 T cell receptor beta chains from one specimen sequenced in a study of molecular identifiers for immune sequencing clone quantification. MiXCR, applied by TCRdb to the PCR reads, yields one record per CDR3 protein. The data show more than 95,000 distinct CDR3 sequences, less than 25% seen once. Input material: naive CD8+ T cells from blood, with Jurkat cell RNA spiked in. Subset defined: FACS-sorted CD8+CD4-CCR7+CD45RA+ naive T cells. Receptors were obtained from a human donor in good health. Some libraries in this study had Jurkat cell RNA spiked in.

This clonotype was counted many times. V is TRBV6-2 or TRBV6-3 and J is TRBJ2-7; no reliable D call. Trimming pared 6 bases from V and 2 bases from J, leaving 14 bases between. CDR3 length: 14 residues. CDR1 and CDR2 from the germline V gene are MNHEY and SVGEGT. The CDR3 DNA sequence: TGTGCCAGCAGCCCTCCCGGCCCTCCCTACGAGCAGTACTTC. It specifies CASSPPGPPYEQYF.

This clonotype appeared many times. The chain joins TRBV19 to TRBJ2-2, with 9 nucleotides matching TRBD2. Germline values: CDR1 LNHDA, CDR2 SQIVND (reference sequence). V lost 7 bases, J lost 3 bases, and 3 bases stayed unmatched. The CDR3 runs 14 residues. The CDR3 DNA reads TGTGCCAGTACAACTAGCGGGTACACCGGGGAGCTGTTTTTT. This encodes CASTTSGYTGELFF.

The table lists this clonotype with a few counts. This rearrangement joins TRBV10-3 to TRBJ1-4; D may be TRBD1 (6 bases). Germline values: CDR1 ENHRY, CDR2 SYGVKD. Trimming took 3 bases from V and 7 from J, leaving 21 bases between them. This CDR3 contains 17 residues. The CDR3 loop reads CAISDPVLGAEGEKLFF. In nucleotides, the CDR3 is TGTGCCATCAGTGACCCGGTCCTGGGGGCCGAAGGTGAAAAACTGTTTTTT.

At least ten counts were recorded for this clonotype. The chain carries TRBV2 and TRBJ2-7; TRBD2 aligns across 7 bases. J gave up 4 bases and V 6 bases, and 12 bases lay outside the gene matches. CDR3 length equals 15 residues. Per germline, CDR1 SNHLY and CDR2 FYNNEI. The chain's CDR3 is CASRELTSATYEQYF. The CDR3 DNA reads TGTGCCAGCAGGGAGCTTACTAGCGCTACGTACGAGCAGTACTTC.

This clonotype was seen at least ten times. The CDR3 region is CASSRPQDRYTDTQYF. CDR3 DNA sequence: TGTGCCAGCAGCCGACCACAGGACAGGTACACAGATACGCAGTATTTT. The chain employs TRBV7-2 and TRBJ2-3, with 7 bases lining up with TRBD1. This CDR3 is 16 amino acids long. Looked up from germline, CDR1 is SGHTA and CDR2 is FQGNSA. Germline trimming cut 5 bases from V and 2 bases from J; bases unmatched to any gene: 10.

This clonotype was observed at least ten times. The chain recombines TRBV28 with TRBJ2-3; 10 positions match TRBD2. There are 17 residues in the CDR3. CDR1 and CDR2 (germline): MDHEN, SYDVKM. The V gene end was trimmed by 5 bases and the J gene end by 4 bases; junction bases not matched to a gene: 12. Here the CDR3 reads CASSPNPQREGADTQYF. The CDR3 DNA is TGTGCCAGCAGTCCCAACCCCCAGCGGGAGGGGGCAGATACGCAGTATTTT.

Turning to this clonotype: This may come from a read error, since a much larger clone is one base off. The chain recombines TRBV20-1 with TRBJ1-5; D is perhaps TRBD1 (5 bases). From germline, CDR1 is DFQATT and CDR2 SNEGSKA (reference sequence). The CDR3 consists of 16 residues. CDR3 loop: CSAGEVGFGSNRPQHF. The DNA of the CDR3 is TGCAGTGCGGGGGAAGTTGGGTTTGGTAGCAATCGGCCCCAGCATTTT.

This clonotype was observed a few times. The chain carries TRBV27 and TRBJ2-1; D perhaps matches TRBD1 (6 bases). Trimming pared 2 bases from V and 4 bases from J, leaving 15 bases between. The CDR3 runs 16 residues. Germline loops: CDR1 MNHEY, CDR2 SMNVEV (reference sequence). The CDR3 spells CASSLGLRGWYNEQFF. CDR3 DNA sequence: TGTGCCAGCAGTTTAGGTCTCAGGGGATGGTACAATGAGCAGTTCTTC.